This is a list of T cell receptor beta chains from one sample in a study of Graves' ophthalmopathy and Graves' hyperthyroidism. TCRdb called the multiplex PCR reads again in MiXCR, with one record for every CDR3 protein. The repertoire holds hundreds of thousands of distinct CDR3 sequences, with over 13% as singletons. The sequencing input was blood. Source of these receptors: a woman aged 25-40 years with Graves' ophthalmopathy. Both conserved end residues are part of each CDR3. The D gene is left open where the match is weak. Expanded clones get a size class; other rows say once, few or many, or leave the size out.

V gene	J gene	CDR3 length	clone size	D gene	CDR3 protein	CDR3 DNA
TRBV11-1	TRBJ2-7	17	few	TRBD2	CASSPRRTSGFSYEQYF	TGTGCCAGCAGCCCCCGGAGGACTAGCGGATTCTCCTACGAGCAGTACTTC
TRBV28	TRBJ1-2	14	many	-	CASSSFGPSYGYTF	TGTGCCAGCAGCTCGTTCGGACCGAGCTATGGCTACACCTTC
TRBV14	TRBJ1-6	15	many	-	CASSQGRGSNSPLHF	TGTGCCAGCAGCCAAGGCAGGGGAAGTAATTCACCCCTCCACTTT
TRBV6-2/TRBV6-3	TRBJ2-5	13	many	-	CASKATARETQYF	TGTGCCAGCAAAGCCACCGCCAGAGAGACCCAGTACTTC
TRBV20-1	TRBJ2-7	13	many	TRBD2	CSAPRLAVYEQYF	TGCAGTGCTCCAAGACTAGCGGTCTACGAGCAGTACTTC
TRBV30	TRBJ1-1	14	many	-	CAWSGLVGNTEAFF	TGTGCCTGGAGTGGACTAGTTGGGAACACTGAAGCTTTCTTT
TRBV30	TRBJ1-2	14	many	-	CAWSVRELLYGYTF	TGTGCCTGGAGTGTACGAGAACTGCTCTATGGCTACACCTTC
TRBV29-1	TRBJ2-2	14	few	-	CSASDSANTGELFF	TGCAGCGCTTCGGACAGCGCCAACACCGGGGAGCTGTTTTTT
TRBV4-2	TRBJ2-7	15	many	-	CASSQDPSGAYEQYF	TGTGCCAGCAGCCAAGATCCGAGCGGCGCCTACGAGCAGTACTTC
TRBV7-8	TRBJ1-3	15	-	-	CASSLFWGAGNTIYF	TGTGCCAGCAGCTTATTCTGGGGAGCCGGAAACACCATATATTTT
TRBV12-3/TRBV12-4	TRBJ1-6	16	few	TRBD1	CASSLTKGAGNSPLHF	TGTGCCAGCAGTCTTACAAAGGGGGCTGGTAATTCACCCCTCCACTTT
TRBV18	TRBJ1-6	15	many	-	CASSPRTDRNSPLHF	TGTGCCAGCTCACCACGGACGGATAGAAATTCACCCCTCCACTTT
TRBV9	TRBJ2-5	14	many	TRBD2	CASSVDPGGETQYF	TGTGCCAGCAGCGTAGACCCGGGGGGGGAGACCCAGTACTTC
TRBV6-1	TRBJ2-5	15	many	TRBD1	CASKLGQGAWETQYF	TGTGCCAGCAAGCTAGGACAGGGGGCTTGGGAGACCCAGTACTTC
TRBV29-1	TRBJ1-2	9	many	-	CSVEDGYTF	TGCAGCGTTGAGGACGGCTACACCTTC
TRBV12-3/TRBV12-4	TRBJ1-3	15	many	-	CASRHPGTVGNTIYF	TGTGCCAGCAGGCACCCCGGGACCGTCGGAAACACCATATATTTT
TRBV5-1	TRBJ2-7	13	many	-	CASSPEANYEQYF	TGCGCCAGCAGCCCCGAAGCGAACTACGAGCAGTACTTC
TRBV28	TRBJ1-3	17	-	-	CASRHPWWGHSGNTIYF	TGTGCCAGCCGACACCCTTGGTGGGGACACTCTGGAAACACCATATATTTT
TRBV9	TRBJ2-7	15	many	TRBD1	CASSVEEGGHAEQYF	TGTGCCAGCAGCGTGGAGGAAGGGGGCCACGCCGAGCAGTACTTC
TRBV6-5	TRBJ2-7	14	many	TRBD2	CASRRTSGAYEQYF	TGTGCCAGCAGAAGGACTAGCGGGGCCTACGAGCAGTACTTC
TRBV13	TRBJ2-5	15	many	TRBD1	CASSTTGTGGETQYF	TGTGCCAGCAGCACGACCGGGACAGGGGGGGAGACCCAGTACTTC